Sequencing of this T cell receptor beta chain was carried out in a study of cytomegalovirus exposure and HLA in healthy donors (dated by TCRdb to 2017 to 2019). The study in broad terms: In an earlier analysis of approximately 500 of the donors, around 290 Gb of sequence data and 90 million to 120 million unique TCR beta sequences from some 170 million T cells were reported. An early release that covered about 600 HLA-typed donors contained 300 to 350 gigabases of sequencing data and some 87 million unique TCR sequences. Of the roughly 400 genotyped donors, less than 85% were placed in the genetic ancestry cluster associated with self-reported Caucasian donors. The study was designed to test whether signatures of past pathogen exposure could be identified by cataloging public T cell receptors. The study profiled the T cell repertoires of under 700 subjects by immunosequencing and related them to cytomegalovirus serostatus. Besides the first cohort of some 670 subjects, a separate validation cohort made up of over 95 different subjects was used. High-throughput TCR immunosequencing, statistical association of individual TCRs with disease status, and machine learning were combined to predict cytomegalovirus infection status. In a later analysis, previously published TCR beta repertoires from roughly 710 donors were re-analyzed and high-resolution HLA genotyping was added so that TCR occurrence patterns could be studied. In the later analysis, no new phenotypic data were used to find candidate immune exposures; instead, reliance was placed on TCR beta sequences and their occurrence across donors. An earlier analysis of fewer than 700 of the donors applied high-throughput TCR beta sequencing to assess whether each TCR beta V gene segment acted as functional or pseudogenic. Donor age, sex, ethnicity and CMV serostatus were compiled together with the repertoire data. A later genetic analysis took genome-wide SNP genotypes for about three fifths of the 666 donors and used that subset as a discovery cohort. All discovery cohort repertoires had been generated using a single sequencing platform. Both class I and class II loci were covered by HLA typing, at four-digit resolution. Typing coverage differed by locus: A, B, C, DRB1 and DQB1 were typed in roughly 629-640 donors, DQA1 in roughly 500, DPA1 in around 610, and DPB1 in just under 490. Roughly 5 DR-DQ haplotypes were handled as single units for association and clustering, since linkage in the cohort was strong. Across about 380 genotyped donors of the cohort, an average of about 250,000 unique TCR beta nucleotide sequences per donor were sequenced, and roughly a sixth of those sequences were non-productive. What the authors observed across the whole study: The study listed 150 to 200 TCR beta chains as associated with cytomegalovirus. Most TCR sequences were seen in very few donors, while some public TCRs were found in many individuals. An association between a missense DCLRE1C variant and V-gene and J-gene trimming of TCR beta chains was found in a later genetic analysis and replicated in an independent cohort. The authors suggested that the approach could potentially be generalized to other disease states and immunological phenotypes. Linkage disequilibrium might explain the correlated functional status among segregating V segments, but an unknown experimental factor could not be excluded. A later analysis found that most CMV-associated TCR beta chains appeared HLA-restricted, with HLA associations seemingly driven largely by CMV exposure. A group of highly shared sequence variants was considered likely to be a technical artifact of the sequencing pipeline. A later analysis found that TCR association rates varied across HLA loci, with DRB1 alleles showing the most associated TCRs and HLA-C alleles the fewest. At a false discovery rate of 0.05, a later analysis linked roughly 17,000 TCR beta sequences to specific HLA alleles. According to a later genetic analysis, donors in an Asian-associated ancestry cluster had fewer N-insertions in productive TCRs than the approximately 670-donor mean. Because counts were too low, around 18 rarely observed V segments, including chromosome 9 orphons, were left out of the earlier analysis of roughly 600 of the donors. A further reported finding was that TCR beta sequences accurately predicted the HLA-A and HLA-B alleles for most subjects in the first cohort. The classifier was reported to diagnose cytomegalovirus status with high specificity and sensitivity in both the original and validation cohorts. Roughly uniform sequencing depth across donors was assumed in presence/absence analyses, although this assumption may not hold. Assigning TCR associations to individual alleles was difficult when HLA alleles, especially DR and DQ, strongly co-occurred. Some IMGT-functional V segments, including TRBV6-2 and TRBV6-3, could not be told apart with the 87-base-pair reads, so those segments were excluded. Because some donors lacked HLA typing at each locus, the association tests relied only on the typed subset. Several of the top co-occurrence clusters appeared to be linked to parvovirus B19, influenza, CMV and Epstein-Barr virus, according to a later analysis. This cohort had only TCR beta chains sequenced, and the lack of alpha or paired-chain data limited which features could be detected. Immune exposure information for the cohort was limited to CMV serostatus. In a later analysis, HLA-associated TCR beta chains were found to be more clonally expanded and to have lower generation probabilities than equally common non-associated chains. A few of the identified cytomegalovirus-associated TCR beta chains were confirmed in vitro to be specific for cytomegalovirus antigens. Broadly in line with IMGT annotations, most TCR beta V segments showed up in productive rearrangements about 87% or about 30% of the time in an earlier analysis of roughly 590 of the donors.

To prepare the library, the immunoSEQ multiplex PCR assay was applied. For the multiplex PCR, a mixture combining 60 forward primers for TCR Vbeta segments and 13 reverse primers for TCR Jbeta segments was used. A multiplex PCR assay on genomic DNA amplified the CDR3 region of rearranged TCR beta genes. Amplified TCR beta libraries were sequenced as 87-base-pair reads on the Illumina HiSeq System. As for the original processing: Across the 500 to 850 repertoires, a later analysis counted some 80 million unique TCR beta chains, around 10 million of which were shared by at least two donors. To remove PCR and sequencing errors, raw reads were error-corrected and collapsed into unique sequences using a nearest-neighbor algorithm that merged closely related sequences. To assign V, D and J gene segments, CDR3 sequences were aligned to IMGT reference sequences. For a sequence to be retained, a match of at least six nucleotides was required to both a V gene segment and a J gene segment. Rearrangements were classified as productive when the CDR3 lacked stop codons and remained in frame with V and J, and all other rearrangements were classified as non-productive. CDR3 was defined according to IMGT convention as the region running from the second conserved V-encoded cysteine to the conserved J-encoded phenylalanine. The earlier analysis of about 590 of the donors excluded sequences that lacked an unambiguous match to a single V gene segment. An earlier analysis of just under 600 of the donors called V segments functional above 56.7% productive rearrangements and segregating when the between-donor standard deviation exceeded 5%. A statistical classification framework was built for diagnosing cytomegalovirus status from the catalog of TCR beta chain sequences. A later analysis assigned V and J genes by comparing TCR nucleotide sequences with IMGT/GENE-DB human TR gene sequences. A later analysis assigned CDR3 sequences and most-parsimonious VDJ recombination scenarios with the TCRdist pipeline. In a later analysis, every TCR beta chain was defined by the combination of its CDR3 amino acid sequence and its V-gene family, and reads without a unique V-gene family were dropped. In a later analysis, nearly 600 highly shared, low-generation-probability nucleotide sequences were removed to address suspected cross-contamination and a sequencing artifact. For each public chain, a later analysis derived a clonal expansion index from normalized ranks of inferred template counts within each repertoire. A later analysis computed generation probabilities with a VDJ recombination model fitted to out-of-frame rearrangements, and checked the results against IGoR. In a later analysis, hypergeometric tests were used to score TCR-TCR, TCR-HLA and TCR-CMV co-occurrence, with a repertoire-size bias correction applied to TCR pairs. In a later analysis, false discovery rates were estimated by permuting HLA or CMV assignments 20 times. In a later analysis, co-occurring TCRs were grouped with DBSCAN, and TCRdist sequence similarity was added when clustering was performed within HLA-allele-positive subsets. For co-occurrence clustering, repertoires with fewer than 30,000 or more than 120,000 public chains were excluded, along with four to six repertoires with anomalous nucleotide sharing. Drawn from immuneACCESS, this table holds only the in-frame rearrangements with V and J called that TCRdb kept. Clones are partly lost; checked studies trace under half to an unresolved V gene and leave the rest unexplained. The V and J calls and clone size are taken from that table; D and trimming were inferred from the DNA. For this sample the table gives some 120,000 clones, of which around 70% were detected only once. Clones ranked in the top ten supply 4.1% of the sample.

V is cut by 3 bases and J by 0 bases, and the space between the germline ends is 10 bases. From cysteine to phenylalanine, the CDR3 is 14 amino acids long. This entry keeps only the CDR3 DNA: 42 bases, framed from base 1. The germline V gene specifies SGHTS as CDR1 and YDEGEE as CDR2. The cohort was made up of 500 to 850 healthy bone marrow donors. Cohort members were all nominally healthy when sampled, although unrecorded immune exposures were likely present. The donor tested CMV seronegative, placing the donor among the 300 to 400 seronegative members of the cohort. A peripheral blood sample was provided by each donor, and peripheral blood mononuclear cells were used for TCR beta sequencing. Genomic DNA was extracted from the blood cell samples with the Qiagen DNeasy Blood Extraction Kit. On this clone itself: Which antigen it targets is not known. Base qualities are not provided; no much larger clone lies one nucleotide away.

The sequence is built from TRBV5-8 and TRBJ2-7; the D gene cannot be named for sure. The sequencing sample was made of PBMCs. This TCR was recovered from a middle-aged woman in good health and CMV-seronegative. CDR3 reads: CASSSGWVSYEQYF. In nucleotide form, the sequence is TGTGCCAGCAGCTCGGGTTGGGTCTCCTACGAGCAGTACTTC.